Listed below are T cell receptor beta chains from one sample, sequenced in a study of shared clonotypes between healthy human individuals. TCRdb's table, derived via immunoSEQ multiplex PCR, lists solely in-frame clones and lacks some. Here the sample spans approximately 500,000 clones, around 96% being singletons. Sequencing used naive CD4+ T cells sorted from blood. The origin of the receptors is a woman in her thirties in good health. CDR3s include the opening cysteine and the closing phenylalanine or tryptophan. Fields, in order: CDR3 protein, CDR3 DNA, J gene, D gene, V gene, clone size. The D gene is left open where the match is weak. The size field is filled for only some rows; it gives once, few, many or a size class.

CDR3 protein: CASSSGQGAYNSPLHF
CDR3 DNA: TGTGCCAGCAGTTCCGGACAGGGAGCCTATAATTCACCCCTCCACTTT
J gene: TRBJ1-6
D gene: TRBD1
V gene: TRBV28
clone size: .

CDR3 protein: CASNKGVGNTGELFF
CDR3 DNA: TGTGCCAGTAATAAGGGAGTAGGAAACACCGGGGAGCTGTTTTTT
J gene: TRBJ2-2
D gene: .
V gene: TRBV19
clone size: .

CDR3 protein: CASSLYRRDSTEAFF
CDR3 DNA: TGTGCCAGCAGTTTATATCGCCGGGACAGCACTGAAGCTTTCTTT
J gene: TRBJ1-1
D gene: TRBD1
V gene: TRBV27
clone size: .

CDR3 protein: CASSLSGTWGADTQYF
CDR3 DNA: TGCGCCAGCAGCTTGTCCGGGACGTGGGGCGCCGATACGCAGTATTTT
J gene: TRBJ2-3
D gene: .
V gene: TRBV5-1
clone size: .

CDR3 protein: CASSTLLGEGGGYTF
CDR3 DNA: TGTGCCAGCAGCACCCTGCTGGGGGAGGGTGGAGGCTACACCTTC
J gene: TRBJ1-2
D gene: .
V gene: TRBV5-5
clone size: .

CDR3 protein: CASSLVARGKPQHF
CDR3 DNA: TGTGCCAGTAGTCTCGTCGCCAGGGGTAAGCCCCAGCATTTT
J gene: TRBJ1-5
D gene: .
V gene: TRBV19
clone size: .

CDR3 protein: CASSPPDEINTEAFF
CDR3 DNA: TGTGCCAGCAGTCCCCCTGATGAGATAAACACTGAAGCTTTCTTT
J gene: TRBJ1-1
D gene: .
V gene: TRBV28
clone size: .

CDR3 protein: CASSSRDNLNTEAFF
CDR3 DNA: TGTGCCAGCAGCTCGAGGGACAACCTGAACACTGAAGCTTTCTTT
J gene: TRBJ1-1
D gene: .
V gene: TRBV7-9
clone size: .

CDR3 protein: CASSPRTATYEQYF
CDR3 DNA: TGTGCCAGTAGTCCCCGGACAGCAACCTACGAGCAGTACTTC
J gene: TRBJ2-7
D gene: .
V gene: TRBV19
clone size: .

CDR3 protein: CASSQQAGQGEQYF
CDR3 DNA: TGTGCCAGCAGCCAACAGGCGGGACAAGGCGAGCAGTACTTC
J gene: TRBJ2-7
D gene: .
V gene: TRBV14
clone size: once

CDR3 protein: CASSLWQNSPLHF
CDR3 DNA: TGTGCCAGCAGTTTATGGCAAAATTCACCCCTCCACTTT
J gene: TRBJ1-6
D gene: .
V gene: TRBV27
clone size: .

CDR3 protein: CASSHALGQASGANVLTF
CDR3 DNA: TGCGCCAGCAGCCATGCCCTGGGACAGGCCTCTGGGGCCAACGTCCTGACTTTC
J gene: TRBJ2-6
D gene: TRBD1
V gene: TRBV4-1
clone size: .

CDR3 protein: CASSFGRGEKLFF
CDR3 DNA: TGTGCCAGCAGCTTCGGACGGGGTGAAAAACTGTTTTTT
J gene: TRBJ1-4
D gene: .
V gene: TRBV5-4
clone size: .

CDR3 protein: CASSTRDRGTYEQYF
CDR3 DNA: TGTGCCAGCAGTACCCGGGACAGGGGGACCTACGAGCAGTACTTC
J gene: TRBJ2-7
D gene: TRBD1
V gene: TRBV6-5
clone size: .

CDR3 protein: CASTTMGSGGSSYEQYF
CDR3 DNA: TGTGCCAGCACAACAATGGGGAGCGGGGGGAGCTCCTACGAGCAGTACTTC
J gene: TRBJ2-7
D gene: TRBD2
V gene: TRBV28
clone size: .

CDR3 protein: CSATRQETQYF
CDR3 DNA: TGCAGCGCTACCCGCCAAGAGACCCAGTACTTC
J gene: TRBJ2-5
D gene: .
V gene: TRBV29-1
clone size: .

CDR3 protein: CASSLGLAGRETQYF
CDR3 DNA: TGCGCCAGCAGCCTCGGACTAGCGGGAAGGGAGACCCAGTACTTC
J gene: TRBJ2-5
D gene: TRBD2
V gene: TRBV5-1
clone size: .

CDR3 protein: CASSPRWANTEAFF
CDR3 DNA: TGTGCCAGCAGCCCCCGCTGGGCGAACACTGAAGCTTTCTTT
J gene: TRBJ1-1
D gene: .
V gene: TRBV5-5
clone size: .

CDR3 protein: CASSSPNGITGSGNTIYF
CDR3 DNA: TGTGCCAGCAGCTCACCTAATGGAATAACAGGGTCCGGAAACACCATATATTTT
J gene: TRBJ1-3
D gene: .
V gene: TRBV5-4
clone size: .

CDR3 protein: CASSPPSRETQYF
CDR3 DNA: TGTGCCAGCTCACCTCCCAGCAGGGAGACCCAGTACTTC
J gene: TRBJ2-5
D gene: .
V gene: TRBV18
clone size: .

CDR3 protein: CASGGRGAYEQYF
CDR3 DNA: TGTGCCAGCGGCGGGAGAGGCGCCTACGAGCAGTACTTC
J gene: TRBJ2-7
D gene: TRBD2
V gene: TRBV2
clone size: .

CDR3 protein: CASSPPNTEAFF
CDR3 DNA: TGTGCCAGCTCACCACCGAACACTGAAGCTTTCTTT
J gene: TRBJ1-1
D gene: .
V gene: TRBV18
clone size: .

CDR3 protein: CASSLLRTPGANVLTF
CDR3 DNA: TGTGCCAGCAGTTTATTAAGGACCCCTGGGGCCAACGTCCTGACTTTC
J gene: TRBJ2-6
D gene: .
V gene: TRBV27
clone size: once

CDR3 protein: CASRSREPYQETQYF
CDR3 DNA: TGTGCCAGCAGGTCGAGGGAACCGTACCAAGAGACCCAGTACTTC
J gene: TRBJ2-5
D gene: .
V gene: TRBV12-1
clone size: .

CDR3 protein: CSVMSGGKSYEQYF
CDR3 DNA: TGCAGCGTAATGAGTGGTGGGAAATCCTACGAGCAGTACTTC
J gene: TRBJ2-7
D gene: .
V gene: TRBV29-1
clone size: .

CDR3 protein: CASSPVGLFPGTGSYNEQFF
CDR3 DNA: TGCGCCAGCAGCCCGGTTGGATTGTTTCCGGGGACAGGCTCCTACAATGAGCAGTTCTTC
J gene: TRBJ2-1
D gene: TRBD1
V gene: TRBV4-1
clone size: .

CDR3 protein: CASSLKAASYEQYF
CDR3 DNA: TGTGCCAGCAGCTTAAAGGCGGCCAGCTACGAGCAGTACTTC
J gene: TRBJ2-7
D gene: .
V gene: TRBV5-5
clone size: .

CDR3 protein: CAISDRGAGELFF
CDR3 DNA: TGTGCCATCAGTGACAGGGGAGCCGGGGAGCTGTTTTTT
J gene: TRBJ2-2
D gene: .
V gene: TRBV10-3
clone size: .

CDR3 protein: CASSLTGGSLRYSNQPQHF
CDR3 DNA: TGTGCCAGCAGTCTCACAGGGGGCAGTCTCCGTTATAGCAATCAGCCCCAGCATTTT
J gene: TRBJ1-5
D gene: TRBD1
V gene: TRBV28
clone size: .

CDR3 protein: CASSLAWELFF
CDR3 DNA: TGTGCCAGCAGCTTGGCGTGGGAGCTGTTTTTT
J gene: TRBJ2-2
D gene: .
V gene: TRBV5-5
clone size: .

CDR3 protein: CASSPGPFTGTNVLTF
CDR3 DNA: TGTGCCAGCAGCCCCGGTCCCTTCACTGGAACCAACGTCCTGACTTTC
J gene: TRBJ2-6
D gene: .
V gene: TRBV4-2
clone size: .

CDR3 protein: CSATARVQGLYGYTF
CDR3 DNA: TGCAGCGCAACTGCGCGGGTCCAGGGCCTCTATGGCTACACCTTC
J gene: TRBJ1-2
D gene: .
V gene: TRBV29-1
clone size: .

CDR3 protein: CASKELACQETQYF
CDR3 DNA: TGTGCCAGCAAGGAGCTAGCTTGCCAAGAGACCCAGTACTTC
J gene: TRBJ2-5
D gene: .
V gene: TRBV6-8
clone size: few

CDR3 protein: CASSDGSLMNTEAFF
CDR3 DNA: TGTGCCAGTAGCGACGGTTCCCTCATGAACACTGAAGCTTTCTTT
J gene: TRBJ1-1
D gene: .
V gene: TRBV19
clone size: .

CDR3 protein: CASSYGLAGLDTQYF
CDR3 DNA: TGTGCCAGCAGCTACGGACTAGCGGGATTAGATACGCAGTATTTT
J gene: TRBJ2-3
D gene: TRBD2
V gene: TRBV2
clone size: .

CDR3 protein: CAISESRWGQENTEAFF
CDR3 DNA: TGTGCCATCAGTGAGTCCCGATGGGGCCAGGAGAACACTGAAGCTTTCTTT
J gene: TRBJ1-1
D gene: .
V gene: TRBV10-3
clone size: .

CDR3 protein: CASSLTGVDAEAFF
CDR3 DNA: TGCGCCAGCAGCCTGACCGGAGTGGACGCTGAAGCTTTCTTT
J gene: TRBJ1-1
D gene: .
V gene: TRBV4-1
clone size: .

CDR3 protein: CASSSSIRTGKFF
CDR3 DNA: TGTGCCAGCAGCTCCTCTATTAGGACAGGAAAGTTCTTC
J gene: TRBJ2-1
D gene: TRBD1
V gene: TRBV7-2
clone size: once

CDR3 protein: CASSVVGHRNTEAFF
CDR3 DNA: TGTGCCAGCAGCGTAGTGGGACATAGGAACACTGAAGCTTTCTTT
J gene: TRBJ1-1
D gene: .
V gene: TRBV9
clone size: .

CDR3 protein: CASSPDRGDTQYF
CDR3 DNA: TGTGCCAGCAGCCCCGACAGGGGTGATACGCAGTATTTT
J gene: TRBJ2-3
D gene: TRBD1
V gene: TRBV7-2
clone size: once

CDR3 protein: CASSLPRQGGLYEQYF
CDR3 DNA: TGTGCCAGCAGTTTACCAAGACAGGGAGGGCTCTACGAGCAGTACTTC
J gene: TRBJ2-7
D gene: .
V gene: TRBV27
clone size: .

CDR3 protein: CASSLVPETNTEAFF
CDR3 DNA: TGCGCCAGCAGCTTGGTGCCGGAGACGAACACTGAAGCTTTCTTT
J gene: TRBJ1-1
D gene: .
V gene: TRBV5-1
clone size: .

CDR3 protein: CASSIGTSEIYEQYF
CDR3 DNA: TGTGCCAGCAGCATCGGGACTAGCGAAATCTACGAGCAGTACTTC
J gene: TRBJ2-7
D gene: TRBD2
V gene: TRBV7-8
clone size: .

CDR3 protein: CAISKGLAVEQYF
CDR3 DNA: TGTGCCATCAGTAAGGGACTCGCCGTAGAGCAGTACTTC
J gene: TRBJ2-7
D gene: .
V gene: TRBV10-3
clone size: .

CDR3 protein: CARKSENPQVGVYGYTF
CDR3 DNA: TGTGCCAGGAAGAGCGAAAATCCACAGGTGGGCGTCTATGGCTACACCTTC
J gene: TRBJ1-2
D gene: .
V gene: TRBV21-1
clone size: .

CDR3 protein: CASSAGGPTGELFF
CDR3 DNA: TGTGCCAGCTCAGCAGGGGGGCCTACCGGGGAGCTGTTTTTT
J gene: TRBJ2-2
D gene: .
V gene: TRBV18
clone size: .

CDR3 protein: CASSLVTGVGGYTF
CDR3 DNA: TGTGCCAGCAGCTTAGTTACCGGGGTCGGAGGCTACACCTTC
J gene: TRBJ1-2
D gene: .
V gene: TRBV7-9
clone size: .

CDR3 protein: CASSHSQGLENTEAFF
CDR3 DNA: TGTGCCAGCAGTCACTCACAGGGATTAGAGAACACTGAAGCTTTCTTT
J gene: TRBJ1-1
D gene: .
V gene: TRBV28
clone size: .

CDR3 protein: CASSSRPQTTEAFF
CDR3 DNA: TGTGCCAGCAGTTCCAGACCCCAGACTACTGAAGCTTTCTTT
J gene: TRBJ1-1
D gene: .
V gene: TRBV28
clone size: .

CDR3 protein: CASSVSGLGTQYF
CDR3 DNA: TGTGCCAGCAGTGTGTCCGGACTGGGGACCCAGTACTTC
J gene: TRBJ2-5
D gene: .
V gene: TRBV2
clone size: .

CDR3 protein: CASSEWGGQPQHF
CDR3 DNA: TGTGCCAGCAGTGAGTGGGGCGGTCAGCCCCAGCATTTT
J gene: TRBJ1-5
D gene: .
V gene: TRBV2
clone size: .

CDR3 protein: CASSSQGQGTPRRREQYF
CDR3 DNA: TGCGCCAGCAGCTCTCAGGGACAGGGGACCCCCCGGCGTCGCGAGCAGTACTTC
J gene: TRBJ2-7
D gene: TRBD1
V gene: TRBV5-1
clone size: once

CDR3 protein: CSASPRFEQYF
CDR3 DNA: TGCAGTGCTAGTCCCAGGTTCGAGCAGTACTTC
J gene: TRBJ2-7
D gene: .
V gene: TRBV20-1
clone size: .

CDR3 protein: CASGGQGAYEQYF
CDR3 DNA: TGTGCCAGCGGTGGACAGGGGGCCTACGAGCAGTACTTC
J gene: TRBJ2-7
D gene: TRBD1
V gene: TRBV28
clone size: .

CDR3 protein: CSVEVGMKDEQYF
CDR3 DNA: TGCAGCGTTGAAGTCGGCATGAAGGACGAGCAGTACTTC
J gene: TRBJ2-7
D gene: .
V gene: TRBV29-1
clone size: .

CDR3 protein: CASSTGTGGNEQYF
CDR3 DNA: TGTGCCAGCAGTACCGGGACAGGGGGCAACGAGCAGTACTTC
J gene: TRBJ2-7
D gene: TRBD1
V gene: TRBV28
clone size: once

CDR3 protein: CASSSGLAQIPNNEQFF
CDR3 DNA: TGTGCCAGCAGTTCCGGACTAGCGCAGATTCCTAACAATGAGCAGTTCTTC
J gene: TRBJ2-1
D gene: TRBD2
V gene: TRBV28
clone size: .